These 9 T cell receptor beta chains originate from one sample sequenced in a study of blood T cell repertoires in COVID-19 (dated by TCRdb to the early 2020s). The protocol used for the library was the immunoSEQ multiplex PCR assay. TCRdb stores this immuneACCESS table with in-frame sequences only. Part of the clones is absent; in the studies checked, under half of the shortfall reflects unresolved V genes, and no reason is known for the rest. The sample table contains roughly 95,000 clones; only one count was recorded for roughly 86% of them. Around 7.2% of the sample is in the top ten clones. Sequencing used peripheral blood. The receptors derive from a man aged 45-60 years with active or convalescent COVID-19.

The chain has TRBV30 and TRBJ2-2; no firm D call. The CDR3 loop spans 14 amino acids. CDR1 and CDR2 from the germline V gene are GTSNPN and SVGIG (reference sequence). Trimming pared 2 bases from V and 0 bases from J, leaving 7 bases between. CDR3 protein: CAWSSSPNTGELFF. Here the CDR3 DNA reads TGTGCCTGGAGTTCGTCCCCGAACACCGGGGAGCTGTTTTTT.

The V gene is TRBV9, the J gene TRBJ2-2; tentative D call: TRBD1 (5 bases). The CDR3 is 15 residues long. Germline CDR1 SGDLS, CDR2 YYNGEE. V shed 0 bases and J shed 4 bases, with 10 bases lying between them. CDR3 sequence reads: CASSVGGRSTGELFF. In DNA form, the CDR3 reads TGTGCCAGCAGCGTAGGGGGCAGGTCCACCGGGGAGCTGTTTTTT.

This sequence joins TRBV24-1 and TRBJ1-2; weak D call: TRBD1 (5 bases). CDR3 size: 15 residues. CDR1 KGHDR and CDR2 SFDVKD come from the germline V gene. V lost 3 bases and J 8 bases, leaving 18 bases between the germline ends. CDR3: CATSDEEGRLGGYTF. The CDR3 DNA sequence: TGTGCCACCAGTGATGAGGAGGGGCGCTTGGGCGGCTACACCTTC.

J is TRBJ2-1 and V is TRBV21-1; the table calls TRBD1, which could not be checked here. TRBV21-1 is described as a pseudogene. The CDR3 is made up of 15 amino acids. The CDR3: CASRYIPGTGFEQFF. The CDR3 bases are TGTGCCAGCAGGTACATCCCCGGGACAGGGTTTGAGCAGTTCTTC.

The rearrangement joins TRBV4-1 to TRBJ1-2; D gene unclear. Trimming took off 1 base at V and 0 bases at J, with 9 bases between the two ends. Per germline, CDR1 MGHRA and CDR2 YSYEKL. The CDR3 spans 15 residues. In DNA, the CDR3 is TGCGCCAGCAGCCAAGGAGTTACAGCTAACTATGGCTACACCTTC. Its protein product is CASSQGVTANYGYTF.

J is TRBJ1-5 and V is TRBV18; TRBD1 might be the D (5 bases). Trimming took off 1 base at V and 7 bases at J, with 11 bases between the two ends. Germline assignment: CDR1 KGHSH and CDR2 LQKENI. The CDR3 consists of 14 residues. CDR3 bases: TGTGCCAGCTCACCACAGGAGGGGCCCCAGCCCCAGCATTTT. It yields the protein CASSPQEGPQPQHF.

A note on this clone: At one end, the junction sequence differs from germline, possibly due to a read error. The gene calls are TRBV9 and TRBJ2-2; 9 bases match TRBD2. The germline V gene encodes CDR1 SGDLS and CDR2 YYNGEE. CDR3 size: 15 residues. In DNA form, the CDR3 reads TGTGCCCGCAGGGCGGGGGGGCATGGCACCGGGGAGCTGTTTTTT. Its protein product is CARRAGGHGTGELFF.

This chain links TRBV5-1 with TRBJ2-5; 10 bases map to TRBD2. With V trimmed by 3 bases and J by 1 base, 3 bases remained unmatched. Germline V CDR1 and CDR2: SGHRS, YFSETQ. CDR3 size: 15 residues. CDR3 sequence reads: CASSWTSGPQETQYF. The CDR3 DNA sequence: TGCGCCAGCAGCTGGACTAGCGGCCCCCAAGAGACCCAGTACTTC. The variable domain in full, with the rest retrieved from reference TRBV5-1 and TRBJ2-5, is KAGVTQTPRYLIKTRGQQVTLSCSPISGHRSVSWYQQTPGQGLQFLFEYFSETQRNKGNFPGRFSGRQFSNSRSEMNVSTLELGDSALYLCASSWTSGPQETQYFGPGTRLLVL.

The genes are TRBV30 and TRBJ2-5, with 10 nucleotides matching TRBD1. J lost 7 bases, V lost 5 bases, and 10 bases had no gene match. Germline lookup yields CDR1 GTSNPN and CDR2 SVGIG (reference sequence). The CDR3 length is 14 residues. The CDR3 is CAWGRGTGEGTQYF. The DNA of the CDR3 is TGTGCCTGGGGTAGGGGGACAGGGGAAGGGACCCAGTACTTC.